Presented here are 20 T cell receptor beta chains from one specimen sequenced in a study of blood T cell repertoires in COVID-19. The assay was immunoSEQ multiplex PCR, and TCRdb's table has in-frame clones only and misses some. The profile shows around 280,000 clones, approximately 83% of them singletons. The specimen was peripheral blood. The receptor source for this set is a woman in her 30s who had recovered from COVID-19.

The chain employs TRBV5-4 and TRBJ2-5, with TRBD1 as a possible D gene (5 bases). The germline V gene encodes CDR1 SGHNT and CDR2 YYREEE (reference sequence). The ends were cut back, 4 bases at V and 2 bases at J, with 12 bases in the middle. CDR3 length equals 14 residues. The CDR3 region has the DNA TGTGCCAGCAGCCCCGTTCCAGGGCAAGAGACCCAGTACTTC. As protein: CASSPVPGQETQYF.

The chain has TRBV11-2 and TRBJ1-4; weak D call: TRBD1 (6 bases). Germline V gene sequence: CDR1 SGHAT, CDR2 FQNNGV. The CDR3 runs to 14 residues. The ends were cut back, 6 bases at V and 10 bases at J, with 18 bases in the middle. The CDR3 loop reads CASSLQGASGKLFF. The CDR3 DNA sequence: TGTGCCAGCAGTTTACAGGGCGCCTCAGGAAAACTGTTTTTT.

The CDR3 region has the DNA TGTGCCAGCAGCGGACAGGGGGCGAGCACTGAAGCTTTCTTT. It encodes CASSGQGASTEAFF. This sequence joins TRBV7-2 and TRBJ1-1; 11 positions match TRBD1. V lost 5 bases to trimming and J lost 4 bases; unmatched junction nucleotides: 3. CDR3 size: 14 residues. Looked up from germline, CDR1 is SGHTA and CDR2 is FQGNSA.

The gene calls are TRBV5-1 and TRBJ2-1, with 9 bases matching TRBD2. CDR1 and CDR2 from the germline V gene are SGHRS and YFSETQ. The ends lost 4 bases at V and 8 bases at J; junction bases unmatched: 16. The length of the CDR3 is 17 residues. The CDR3 loop is CASSPTFISGSNHEQFF. The CDR3 DNA reads TGCGCCAGCAGCCCGACCTTTATTAGCGGGAGTAACCATGAGCAGTTCTTC.

J is TRBJ2-5 and V is TRBV11-2; D call uncertain. Trimming removed 3 bases at V and 4 bases at J, with 15 bases between. The CDR3 runs to 15 residues. CDR1 SGHAT and CDR2 FQNNGV come from the germline V gene. The CDR3 region has the DNA TGTGCCAGCAGCTTCCCCCTCTTAACTCGAGAGACCCAGTACTTC. Its protein product is CASSFPLLTRETQYF.

About this clone itself: The sample holds other DNA sequences that translate to the same CDR3. V usage is TRBV5-1 and J usage is TRBJ1-6, with 10 nucleotides matching TRBD1. Germline V gene lookup returns CDR1 SGHRS and CDR2 YFSETQ. V gave up 0 bases and J gave up 7 bases; unmatched junction bases: 1. This CDR3 has 15 amino acids. CDR3 bases: TGCGCCAGCAGCTTGGCGGGACAGGGGAATTCACCCCTCCACTTT. It codes for CASSLAGQGNSPLHF.

The V and J genes are TRBV6-6 and TRBJ2-1, with 11 positions matching TRBD2. Germline values: CDR1 MNHNY, CDR2 SVGAGI (reference sequence). V trimming: 4 bases; J trimming: 6 bases; junction bases outside the gene matches: 8. CDR3 size: 16 residues. CDR3 loop: CASSSLSGRATNEQFF. In DNA form, the CDR3 reads TGTGCCAGCAGTTCCCTTAGCGGGAGGGCCACCAATGAGCAGTTCTTC.

V gene TRBV7-9 combines with J gene TRBJ2-1; D not certain. V shed 0 bases and J shed 9 bases, with 6 bases lying between them. Germline CDR1 is SEHNR and CDR2 is FQNEAQ (reference sequence). This CDR3 is built from 12 residues. The CDR3 DNA sequence: TGTGCCAGCAGCTTAGCGGCTTCTGAGCAGTTCTTC. Translated: CASSLAASEQFF.

The gene calls are TRBV27 and TRBJ2-7, with D tentatively TRBD1 (6 bases). The V and J ends lost 6 bases and 1 base respectively, with 16 bases between them. The germline V gene has CDR1 MNHEY and CDR2 SMNVEV (reference sequence). The CDR3 runs 15 residues. The CDR3 loop is CASRGPATGSYEQYF. CDR3 in DNA: TGTGCCAGCAGAGGACCGGCGACAGGTTCCTACGAGCAGTACTTC.

The chain employs TRBV4-2 and TRBJ1-2, with TRBD1 identical over 8 bases. This CDR3 is built from 12 residues. V trimming: 7 bases; J trimming: 7 bases; junction bases outside the gene matches: 5. Germline V gives CDR1 LGHNA, CDR2 YNFKEQ. The chain's CDR3 is CASMGRGPGYTF. The CDR3, as DNA: TGTGCCAGCATGGGCAGGGGGCCTGGCTACACCTTC.

The chain has TRBV18 and TRBJ2-3; D possibly corresponds to TRBD2 (5 bases). The CDR3 spans 15 residues. The V end lost 3 bases, the J end lost 3 bases, and 13 bases lay between the germline ends. The germline gives CDR1 KGHSH, CDR2 LQKENI. CDR3 sequence (DNA): TGTGCCAGCTCACCGCTTTACGGGAAGACAGATACGCAGTATTTT. This codes for CASSPLYGKTDTQYF.

CDR3 amino acids: CASSPFRGNYGYTF. The CDR3 nucleotides are TGTGCCAGCAGCCCCTTTCGGGGGAACTATGGCTACACCTTC. The chain employs TRBV3-1 (or the pseudogene TRBV3-2) and TRBJ1-2; tentative D call: TRBD1 (5 bases). The germline V gene encodes CDR1 LGHDT and CDR2 YNNKEL (reference sequence). CDR3 length: 14 amino acids. The V end was cut by 4 bases, the J end by 2 bases, with 11 bases between.

This clone was counted once. The chain combines TRBV10-1 with TRBJ2-2, with 15 bases lining up with TRBD2. Germline CDR1 WNHNN, CDR2 SYGVQD (reference sequence). The J segment lost 6 bases and the V segment lost 9 bases, leaving 8 bases of the junction unmatched. The length of the CDR3 is 16 residues. The CDR3 spells CARRTSGRADAGELFF. The CDR3 DNA follows: TGCGCCAGACGGACTAGCGGGAGGGCCGATGCCGGGGAGCTGTTTTTT.

This clone turned up a few times. The sample holds other DNA sequences that translate to the same CDR3. J is TRBJ2-5 and V is TRBV2; D remains ambiguous. The V end lost 5 bases, the J end lost 2 bases, and 6 bases lay between the germline ends. CDR3 length equals 12 residues. Germline V gene data show CDR1 as SNHLY and CDR2 as FYNNEI. The DNA for the CDR3 is TGTGCCAGCAGTACAGAACAAGAGACCCAGTACTTC. It encodes CASSTEQETQYF.

The rearrangement uses TRBV15 and TRBJ2-5, with D unresolved. CDR3 length: 12 amino acids. The V and J ends lost 5 bases and 1 base respectively, with 5 bases between them. The germline CDR1 and CDR2 sequences are LNHNV and YYDKDF (reference sequence). CDR3 sequence reads: CATSDFQETQYF. In DNA, the CDR3 is TGTGCCACCAGCGACTTCCAAGAGACCCAGTACTTC. The whole variable domain, remainder taken from reference TRBV15 and TRBJ2-5, is DAMVIQNPRYQVTQFGKPVTLSCSQTLNHNVMYWYQQKSSQAPKLLFHYYDKDFNNEADTPDNFQSRRPNTSFCFLDIRSPGLGDTAMYLCATSDFQETQYFGPGTRLLVL.

This sequence joins TRBV28 and TRBJ1-2; 8 bases fit TRBD1. Germline CDR1 reads MDHEN; CDR2 reads SYDVKM. This CDR3 has 17 amino acids. With V trimmed by 6 bases and J by 7 bases, 19 bases remained unmatched. CDR3 sequence reads: CASSSFVSVQGDRGYTF. The CDR3 bases are TGTGCCAGCAGCTCCTTTGTCTCGGTACAGGGGGATCGTGGCTACACCTTC.

The V gene is TRBV7-9, the J gene TRBJ1-2; D perhaps matches TRBD1 (6 bases). With 4 bases removed from V and 8 bases from J, the gap between germline ends came to 14 bases. The CDR3 has 13 amino acids. Germline CDR1 and CDR2: SEHNR and FQNEAQ (reference sequence). This chain's CDR3 is CASSWPNRDGYTF. In DNA form, the CDR3 reads TGTGCCAGCAGCTGGCCGAACAGGGACGGCTACACCTTC.

This chain links TRBV2 with TRBJ1-1; D gene ambiguous. V dropped 6 bases and J dropped 2 bases, with 4 bases sitting between them. The germline gives CDR1 SNHLY, CDR2 FYNNEI. This CDR3 has 11 residues. This CDR3 is CASRANTEAFF. Written as DNA, the CDR3 is TGTGCCAGCAGGGCCAACACTGAAGCTTTCTTT.

This chain joins TRBV5-5 and TRBJ2-1; D possibly corresponds to TRBD1 (5 bases). V dropped 0 bases and J dropped 8 bases, with 6 bases sitting between them. The CDR3 runs 12 residues. The germline V gene has CDR1 SGHKS and CDR2 YYEKEE (reference sequence). This chain's CDR3 is CASSLEGYEQFF. Written as DNA, the CDR3 is TGTGCCAGCAGCTTGGAGGGGTATGAGCAGTTCTTC.

The gene calls are TRBV5-6 and TRBJ1-2; possible D gene TRBD1, 6 bases. Germline V gives CDR1 SGHDT, CDR2 YYEEEE. V dropped 4 bases and J dropped 3 bases, with 7 bases sitting between them. The CDR3 has 12 residues. The CDR3 DNA follows: TGTGCCAGCAGCCGACAGGACTATGGCTACACCTTC. Its translation is CASSRQDYGYTF.